The 20 T cell receptor beta chains below come from one sample, sequenced in a study of cytomegalovirus exposure and HLA in healthy donors. In the PCR, 60 Vbeta and 13 Jbeta primers were used. Sequencing was performed with immunoSEQ multiplex PCR; in TCRdb, only in-frame clones are kept and a portion is missing. The data contain fewer than 110,000 clones, about 70% of them seen just once; the ten biggest clones take up roughly 2%. Sequences were obtained from PBMCs. The source of these receptors is a woman between 40 and 55 years old in good health and CMV-seronegative.

V gene TRBV19 combines with J gene TRBJ2-1, with D possibly being TRBD2 (5 bases). The CDR3 totals 14 residues. Trimming stripped 9 bases from V and 6 bases from J, with 18 bases between. Germline CDR1 is LNHDA and CDR2 is SQIVND (reference sequence). Written as DNA, the CDR3 is TGTGCCAGCCCAGCGGACCTAAGGGTCAATGAGCAGTTCTTC. This translates into CASPADLRVNEQFF.

The chain's CDR3 is CASSPTPLTITYEQYF. The CDR3 DNA follows: TGTGCCAGCTCACCTACCCCCTTGACTATAACCTACGAGCAGTACTTC. The genes are TRBV18 and TRBJ2-7; D is possibly TRBD2 (5 bases). From germline, CDR1 is KGHSH and CDR2 LQKENI. Trimming removed 3 bases from V and 2 bases from J, with 17 bases in between. The CDR3 sequence is 16 residues long.

The CDR3 reads CASRESGGVLEQYF. CDR3 sequence (DNA): TGTGCCAGCAGAGAGAGCGGGGGGGTGCTCGAGCAGTACTTC. This chain joins TRBV6-1 and TRBJ2-7, with 10 nucleotides matching TRBD2. With V trimmed by 6 bases and J by 6 bases, 8 bases remained unmatched. CDR1 is MNHNS, CDR2 SASEGT, per germline. The CDR3 has 14 amino acids.

This chain joins TRBV5-1 and TRBJ2-5, with TRBD2 as a possible D gene (6 bases). CDR1 is SGHRS, CDR2 YFSETQ, per germline. The V gene lost 2 bases and the J gene lost 1 base, with 15 bases spanning the gap. The CDR3 has 16 amino acids. The CDR3: CASSLLGRRIQETQYF. As DNA, the CDR3 is TGCGCCAGCAGCTTACTGGGGAGGCGCATCCAAGAGACCCAGTACTTC.

This clone has a handful of counts. The gene calls are TRBV7-2 and TRBJ1-2, with D perhaps TRBD1 (5 bases). Germline V gives CDR1 SGHTA, CDR2 FQGNSA. Trimming took off 5 bases at V and 5 bases at J, with 12 bases between the two ends. The CDR3 runs 13 residues. The DNA of the CDR3 is TGTGCCAGCAGCGTTCCAGCAGGGTATGGCTACACCTTC. It yields the protein CASSVPAGYGYTF.

This clone was found a few times. One end of the junction varies from germline; a read error may be responsible. The chain links TRBV7-9 to TRBJ1-2; the D gene is possibly TRBD1 (5 bases). This CDR3 is built from 14 residues. CDR1 and CDR2 from the germline V gene are SEHNR and FQNEAQ (reference sequence). The CDR3 nucleotides read TGTTCCAGCAGATCGGAGGGGCAGAGCTATGGCTACACCTTC. Amino acid sequence: CSSRSEGQSYGYTF.

The chain is built from TRBV7-9 and TRBJ2-7; maybe TRBD1 (6 bases). V shed 5 bases and J shed 2 bases, with 7 bases lying between them. CDR3 length: 12 residues. CDR1 and CDR2 from the germline V gene are SEHNR and FQNEAQ (reference sequence). The CDR3 here is CASSPGAYEQYF. The CDR3 bases are TGTGCCAGCAGCCCAGGGGCCTACGAGCAGTACTTC.

This clone was detected a few times. The rearrangement uses TRBV9 and TRBJ2-3; 9 nucleotides agree with TRBD2. Looked up from germline, CDR1 is SGDLS and CDR2 is YYNGEE. Unmatched junction bases numbered 6, after V lost 4 bases and J lost 0 bases. CDR3 size: 16 residues. CDR3 nucleotides: TGTGCCAGCAGCTGGCTAGCGGGGCGTAGCACAGATACGCAGTATTTT. It translates to CASSWLAGRSTDTQYF.

This chain uses TRBV19 with TRBJ2-1, with D perhaps TRBD2 (5 bases). Germline V gene lookup returns CDR1 LNHDA and CDR2 SQIVND (reference sequence). The CDR3 contains 14 residues. V lost 4 bases and J 7 bases, leaving 14 bases between the germline ends. CDR3 in amino acids: CASSRLALSNEQFF. Here the CDR3 DNA reads TGTGCCAGTAGTAGGCTAGCCCTTTCGAATGAGCAGTTCTTC.

The chain joins TRBV7-3 to TRBJ2-1; 9 bases agree with TRBD2. Germline CDR1 SGHTA, CDR2 FQGTGA. With 5 bases clipped from V and 9 bases from J, the junction kept 11 bases outside the gene matches. CDR3 length: 15 amino acids. The CDR3 sequence is CASSPGGGAGREQFF. The CDR3 region has the DNA TGTGCCAGCAGCCCCGGCGGGGGGGCCGGTCGTGAGCAGTTCTTC.

This clone was recorded only once. The rearrangement uses TRBV28 and TRBJ2-1, with 7 bases lining up with TRBD2. The CDR3 is 15 residues long. J lost 6 bases, V lost 4 bases, and 9 bases had no gene match. Looked up from germline, CDR1 is MDHEN and CDR2 is SYDVKM. The DNA for the CDR3 is TGTGCCAGCAGTTCAAACTCGGCGGGAGTCAATGAGCAGTTCTTC. Protein sequence: CASSSNSAGVNEQFF. Together with reference TRBV28 and TRBJ2-1, the CDR3 gives the full variable domain: DVKVTQSSRYLVKRTGEKVFLECVQDMDHENMFWYRQDPGLGLRLIYFSYDVKMKEKGDIPEGYSVSREKKERFSLILESASTNQTSMYLCASSSNSAGVNEQFFGPGTRLTVL.

The chain has TRBV7-9 and TRBJ1-1; D ambiguous. The CDR3 is 12 amino acids. Germline V gene lookup returns CDR1 SEHNR and CDR2 FQNEAQ (reference sequence). Trimming took 3 bases from V and 8 from J, leaving 10 bases between them. The DNA for the CDR3 is TGTGCCAGCAGCTTTCAAGTGGCAGAAGCTTTCTTT. This encodes CASSFQVAEAFF.

The chain combines TRBV29-1 with TRBJ2-7; a possible D gene is TRBD2 (7 bases). The CDR3 loop spans 15 amino acids. The germline V and J ends were trimmed by 4 bases and 0 bases, with 16 bases remaining between them. Germline values: CDR1 SQVTM, CDR2 ANQGSEA. CDR3 sequence reads: CSVVGAGDYSYEQYF. CDR3 in DNA: TGCAGCGTTGTGGGGGCAGGGGACTACTCCTACGAGCAGTACTTC.

The chain links TRBV28 to TRBJ2-5, with D tentatively TRBD1 (6 bases). TRBJ2-7 explains the end of the DNA better; the J call may be wrong. The germline gives CDR1 MDHEN, CDR2 SYDVKM. The CDR3 is made up of 16 amino acids. CDR3 nucleotides: TGTGCCAGCAGTGGCAACTACCAGGGGAGAAGCTACGAGCAGTACTTC. It specifies CASSGNYQGRSYEQYF.

CDR3 nucleotides: TGTGCCAGTAGCCTTCGACAGGGGGCGCTTGGCTACACCTTC. This gives the protein CASSLRQGALGYTF. The chain links TRBV19 to TRBJ1-2; 10 positions agree with TRBD1. The germline V gene encodes CDR1 LNHDA and CDR2 SQIVND (reference sequence). Losses at the gene ends were 6 bases for V and 7 bases for J; bases not matched to a gene: 8. This CDR3 has 14 residues.

About this clone: Other DNA sequences of this sample code for an identical CDR3. This chain connects TRBV28 to TRBJ1-6; a possible D gene is TRBD1 (6 bases). CDR1 is MDHEN, CDR2 SYDVKM, per germline. This CDR3 comprises 16 residues. Trimming stripped 3 bases from V and 2 bases from J, with 11 bases between. The CDR3 reads CASSFHRVTYNSPLHF. In DNA form, the CDR3 reads TGTGCCAGCAGTTTTCACAGGGTCACCTATAATTCACCCCTCCACTTT.

The chain has TRBV7-9 and TRBJ2-5, with TRBD1 identical over 7 bases. The CDR3 has 14 residues. Germline V gene sequence: CDR1 SEHNR, CDR2 FQNEAQ (reference sequence). The V segment lost 3 bases and the J segment 4 bases; nucleotides outside the gene matches: 5. The CDR3: CASSFTGVGETQYF. For the CDR3, the DNA is TGTGCCAGCAGCTTCACAGGGGTTGGAGAGACCCAGTACTTC.

Points on this clone: It is unclear where the CDR3 begins or ends on the DNA, so no DNA is shown, and the CDR3 is as TCRdb lists it. The chain uses TRBV29-1 and TRBJ2-7; TRBD2 is the table's D call, not checked against the DNA. Germline V gene lookup returns CDR1 SQVTM and CDR2 ANQGSEA. 17 amino acids form the CDR3, both terminal residues included. The CDR3: CSVLSWGGRTEAYEQYF.

This chain uses TRBV4-2 with TRBJ2-7; 10 nucleotides agree with TRBD2. Unmatched junction bases numbered 7, after V lost 0 bases and J lost 5 bases. The CDR3 contains 16 residues. Germline assignment: CDR1 LGHNA and CDR2 YNFKEQ. The CDR3 loop is CASSQDLASGSDEQYF. The DNA for the CDR3 is TGTGCCAGCAGCCAAGACCTGGCTAGCGGGAGTGACGAGCAGTACTTC.

The rearrangement uses TRBV10-3 and TRBJ1-2; tentative D call: TRBD1 (5 bases). This CDR3 has 15 amino acids. Germline CDR1 reads ENHRY; CDR2 reads SYGVKD. With 7 bases removed from V and 8 bases from J, the gap between germline ends came to 23 bases. CDR3: CAIMGGPTPFEGYTF. The CDR3 DNA sequence: TGTGCCATCATGGGGGGTCCGACCCCCTTCGAAGGCTACACCTTC.